These T cell receptor beta chains were read from a single sample in a study of cytomegalovirus exposure and HLA in healthy donors. Method: immunoSEQ multiplex PCR; TCRdb's copy keeps in-frame clones and lacks some. The sample includes about 200,000 clones, 70% to 90% seen only once; the top ten take roughly 3.1%. Sequenced material: PBMCs. Receptors were obtained from a man aged 25 to 40 in good health and CMV-seronegative. Both conserved end residues are part of each CDR3. Each record gives: V gene, clone size, J gene, D gene, CDR3 length, CDR3 DNA, CDR3 protein. D genes are given only for firm matches. The listing skips clone size in some rows; elsewhere it reads once, few, many or a size class.

TRBV7-7	NA	TRBJ2-5	TRBD2	18	TGTGCTAGCAGCTTAGGGCTAGCGGGGGGCCACACCCAAGAGACCCAGTACTTC	CASSLGLAGGHTQETQYF
TRBV4-1	NA	TRBJ1-6	NA	17	TGCGCCAGCAGCCACCTCCCAAAAGGAACAGATAATTCACCCCTCCACTTT	CASSHLPKGTDNSPLHF
TRBV6-1	NA	TRBJ1-6	NA	14	TGTGCCAGCATTCTAAGGACAGATAATTCACCCCTCCACTTT	CASILRTDNSPLHF
TRBV27	NA	TRBJ2-7	NA	16	TGTGCCAGCAGTCCGGACGGGGGGCGACTTCTTTACGAGCAGTACTTC	CASSPDGGRLLYEQYF
TRBV9	once	TRBJ2-5	TRBD1	14	TGTGCCAGCAGCACCTTGGACAGGTTAGAGACCCAGTACTTC	CASSTLDRLETQYF
TRBV19	NA	TRBJ1-6	TRBD1	14	TGTGCCAGTAGCTGGACAGGGGATAATTCACCCCTCCACTTT	CASSWTGDNSPLHF
TRBV5-1	NA	TRBJ2-1	TRBD2	15	TGCGCCAGCAGCTTGGTTCCTAGCGGGGCCAATGAGCAGTTCTTC	CASSLVPSGANEQFF
TRBV19	NA	TRBJ1-1	NA	11	TGTGCCAGTAGTTTGGGAGTTGAAGCTTTCTTT	CASSLGVEAFF
TRBV28	NA	TRBJ1-2	NA	11	TGTGCCAGCAGTTTGAGAGGGGGCTACACCTTC	CASSLRGGYTF
TRBV9	NA	TRBJ2-7	NA	15	TGTGCCAGCAGCGTAGACGCGGGCAGGCTCGACGAGCAGTACTTC	CASSVDAGRLDEQYF
TRBV11-2	NA	TRBJ1-4	NA	14	TGTGCCAGCAGCTCCGGGACATGGGAAGAAAAACTGTTTTTT	CASSSGTWEEKLFF
TRBV6-6	NA	TRBJ1-3	NA	14	TGTGCCAGCAGTTATAGTGACTCTGGAAACACCATATATTTT	CASSYSDSGNTIYF
TRBV2	NA	TRBJ1-1	NA	13	TGTGCCAGCAGTGCCGGCCGAGGCACTGAAGCTTTCTTT	CASSAGRGTEAFF
TRBV7-6	NA	TRBJ1-2	TRBD1	19	TGTGCCAGCAGCTTGGGAACCGGGACAGGGGGCGGTCGAAACTATGGCTACACCTTC	CASSLGTGTGGGRNYGYTF
TRBV6-7	NA	TRBJ1-1	NA	17	TGTGCCAGCAGTCAACCCGAGGGAAGGGTGACAAACACTGAAGCTTTCTTT	CASSQPEGRVTNTEAFF
TRBV5-1	NA	TRBJ1-2	NA	13	TGCGCCAGCAGCTTTGGCAGGGGAAATGGCTACACCTTC	CASSFGRGNGYTF
TRBV29-1	NA	TRBJ1-1	NA	14	TGCAGCGTTGTCCTGACACGTACGAACACTGAAGCTTTCTTT	CSVVLTRTNTEAFF
TRBV2	NA	TRBJ2-3	TRBD1	17	TGTGCCAGCAGTGAATGGGGACAGGGTTGGGACACAGATACGCAGTATTTT	CASSEWGQGWDTDTQYF
TRBV2	NA	TRBJ2-1	TRBD2	12	TGTGCCAGTGCGCTCCTACCGGGGGGGCAGTTCTTC	CASALLPGGQFF
TRBV10-3	NA	TRBJ2-1	TRBD1	15	TGTGCCATCAGTGATGGGGGACAGGGGGGTAATGAGCAGTTCTTC	CAISDGGQGGNEQFF
TRBV25-1	many	TRBJ1-4	NA	14	TGTGCCAGCAGGGGGAGCCTTCGAAGTGAAAAACTGTTTTTT	CASRGSLRSEKLFF
TRBV9	once	TRBJ1-4	NA	16	TGTGCCAGCAGCGTCGGGACACCGTCAACTAATGAAAAACTGTTTTTT	CASSVGTPSTNEKLFF
TRBV18	NA	TRBJ1-1	TRBD1	15	TGTGCCAGCTCGCGAGGACAGGGGTTAGACACTGAAGCTTTCTTT	CASSRGQGLDTEAFF
TRBV9	once	TRBJ2-3	NA	13	TGTGCCAGCAGCTCAGAGGGGGGGGGTACGCAGTATTTT	CASSSEGGGTQYF
TRBV27	NA	TRBJ2-7	NA	15	TGTGCCAGTCGAACAATGGGGGGGGCGCCTGAAGAGCAGTACTTC	CASRTMGGAPEEQYF
TRBV19	NA	TRBJ2-3	NA	16	TGTGCCAGTACCGACGCCGGGACCTGGGCGGGGGATACGCAGTATTTT	CASTDAGTWAGDTQYF
TRBV7-9	NA	TRBJ1-1	TRBD1	14	TGTGCCAGCAGCCTGACAGGGAAAAACACTGAAGCTTTCTTT	CASSLTGKNTEAFF
TRBV11-2	NA	TRBJ1-2	NA	15	TGTGCCAGCAGCTTAGATAGACAGACTGGCTATGGCTACACCTTC	CASSLDRQTGYGYTF
TRBV6-4	NA	TRBJ1-2	TRBD1	13	TGTGCCAGCAGTGAAGGACAGGGCCTTGGCTACACCTTC	CASSEGQGLGYTF
TRBV7-2	NA	TRBJ2-7	NA	14	TGTGCCAGCAGCTTAGCGGTGCTAGCGAACGAGCAGTACTTC	CASSLAVLANEQYF
TRBV7-8	NA	TRBJ1-1	NA	14	TGTGCCAGCAACCCCCTTGGGGACTGGTCTGAAGCTTTCTTT	CASNPLGDWSEAFF
TRBV19	NA	TRBJ1-3	NA	16	TGTGCCAGTAGTAAAACGACACCTTACTCTGGAAACACCATATATTTT	CASSKTTPYSGNTIYF
TRBV5-6	NA	TRBJ1-6	NA	16	TGTGCCAGCAGCTTGGGTAGACAGAGAAATAATTCACCCCTCCACTTT	CASSLGRQRNNSPLHF
TRBV5-6	NA	TRBJ2-7	NA	12	TGTGCCAGCAGCTTGGAGGAGGGCATACAGTACTTC	CASSLEEGIQYF
TRBV5-6	NA	TRBJ2-1	TRBD1	18	TGTGCCAGCAGCCCACGTTTTGAGTGGCAGGGGGCTAGGGATGAGCAGTTCTTC	CASSPRFEWQGARDEQFF
TRBV9	NA	TRBJ2-3	TRBD2	19	TGTGCCAGCAGCGTAGGTCTGGGACTAGCGGGGGGCCGCACAGATACGCAGTATTTT	CASSVGLGLAGGRTDTQYF
TRBV5-6	NA	TRBJ1-2	TRBD1	14	TGTGCCAGCAAACCGGGACAGGGGTACTATGGCTACACCTTC	CASKPGQGYYGYTF
TRBV2	NA	TRBJ2-7	NA	13	TGTGCCAGCATAGCAAAAGGGGTCCGCGAGCAGTACTTC	CASIAKGVREQYF
TRBV6-4	once	TRBJ1-3	NA	19	TGTGCCAGTCCTTCGCGCCCCGAGGAGAGTCTTTTCTCTGGAAACACCATATATTTT	CASPSRPEESLFSGNTIYF
TRBV5-4	NA	TRBJ1-1	NA	16	TGTGCCAGCAGCTTTAGGTTAGGGGCGCAGAACACTGAAGCTTTCTTT	CASSFRLGAQNTEAFF
TRBV27	NA	TRBJ2-7	TRBD2	13	TGTGCCAGCAGTCGGGGACTAGCGAACGAGCAGTACTTC	CASSRGLANEQYF